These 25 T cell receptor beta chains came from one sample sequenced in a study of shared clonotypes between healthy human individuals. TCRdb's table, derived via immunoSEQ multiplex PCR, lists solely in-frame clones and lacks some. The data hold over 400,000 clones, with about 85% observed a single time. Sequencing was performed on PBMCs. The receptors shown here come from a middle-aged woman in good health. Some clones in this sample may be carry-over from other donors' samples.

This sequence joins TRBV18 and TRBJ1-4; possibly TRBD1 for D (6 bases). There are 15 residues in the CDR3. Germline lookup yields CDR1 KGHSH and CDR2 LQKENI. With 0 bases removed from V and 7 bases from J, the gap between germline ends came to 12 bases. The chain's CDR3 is CASSPPEGGSEKLFF. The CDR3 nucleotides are TGTGCCAGCTCACCACCGGAAGGGGGGAGTGAAAAACTGTTTTTT. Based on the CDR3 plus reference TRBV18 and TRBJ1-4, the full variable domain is NAGVMQNPRHLVRRRGQEARLRCSPMKGHSHVYWYRQLPEEGLKFMVYLQKENIIDESGMPKERFSAEFPKEGPSILRIQQVVRGDSAAYFCASSPPEGGSEKLFFGSGTQLSVL.

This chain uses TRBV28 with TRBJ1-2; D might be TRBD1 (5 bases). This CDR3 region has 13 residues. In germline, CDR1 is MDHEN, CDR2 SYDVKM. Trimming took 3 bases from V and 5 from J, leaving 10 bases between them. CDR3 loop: CASSFGDRYGYTF. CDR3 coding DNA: TGTGCCAGCAGTTTCGGGGACCGGTATGGCTACACCTTC.

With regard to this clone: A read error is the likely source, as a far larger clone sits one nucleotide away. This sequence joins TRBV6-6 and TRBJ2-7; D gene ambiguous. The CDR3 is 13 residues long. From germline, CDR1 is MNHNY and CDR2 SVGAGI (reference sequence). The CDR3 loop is CASSLSTNYKQYF. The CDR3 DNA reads TGTGCCAGCAGTTTGTCAACCAACTACAAGCAGTACTTC.

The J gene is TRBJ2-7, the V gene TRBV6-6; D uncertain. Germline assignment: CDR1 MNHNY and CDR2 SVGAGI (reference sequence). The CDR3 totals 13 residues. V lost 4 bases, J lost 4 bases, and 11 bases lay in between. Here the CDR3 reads CASSSSRGYEQYF. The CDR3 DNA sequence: TGTGCCAGCAGTTCTAGTCGTGGGTACGAGCAGTACTTC.

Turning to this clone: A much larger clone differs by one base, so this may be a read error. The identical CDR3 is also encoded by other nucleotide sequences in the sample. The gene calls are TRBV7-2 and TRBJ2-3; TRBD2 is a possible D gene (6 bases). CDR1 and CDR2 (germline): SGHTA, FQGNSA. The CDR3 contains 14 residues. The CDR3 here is CASSLAQYGDTQYF. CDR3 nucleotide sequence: TGTGCCAGCAGCCTAGCGCAGTATGGAGATACGCAGTATTTT.

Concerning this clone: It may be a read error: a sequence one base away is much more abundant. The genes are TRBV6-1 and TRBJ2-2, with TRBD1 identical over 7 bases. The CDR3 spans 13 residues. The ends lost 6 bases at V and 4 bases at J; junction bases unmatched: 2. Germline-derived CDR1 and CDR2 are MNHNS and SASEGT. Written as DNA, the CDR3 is TGTGCCAGCAGAGACAGGGCCACCGGGGAGCTGTTTTTT. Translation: CASRDRATGELFF.

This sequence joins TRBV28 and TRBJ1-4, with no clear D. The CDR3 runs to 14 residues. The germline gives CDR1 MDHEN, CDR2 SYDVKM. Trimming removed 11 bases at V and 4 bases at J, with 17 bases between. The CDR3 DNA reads TGTGCCGTATTAAGGAGGCGGAATAATGAAAAACTGTTTTTT. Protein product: CAVLRRRNNEKLFF.

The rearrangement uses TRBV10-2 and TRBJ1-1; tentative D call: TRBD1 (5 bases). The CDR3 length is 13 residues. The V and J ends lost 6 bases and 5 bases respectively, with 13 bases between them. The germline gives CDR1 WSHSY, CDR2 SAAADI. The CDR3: CASSPGGRTEAFF. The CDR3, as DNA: TGCGCCAGCAGCCCCGGGGGGAGGACTGAAGCTTTCTTT.

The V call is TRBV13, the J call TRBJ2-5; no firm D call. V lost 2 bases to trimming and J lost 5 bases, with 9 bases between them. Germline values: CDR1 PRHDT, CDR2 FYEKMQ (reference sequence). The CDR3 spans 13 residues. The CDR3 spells CASSLKLSETQYF. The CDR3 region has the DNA TGTGCCAGCAGCTTAAAACTATCGGAGACCCAGTACTTC. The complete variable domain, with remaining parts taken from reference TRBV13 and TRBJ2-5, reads AAGVIQSPRHLIKEKRETATLKCYPIPRHDTVYWYQQGPGQDPQFLISFYEKMQSDKGSIPDRFSAQQFSDYHSELNMSSLELGDSALYFCASSLKLSETQYFGPGTRLLVL.

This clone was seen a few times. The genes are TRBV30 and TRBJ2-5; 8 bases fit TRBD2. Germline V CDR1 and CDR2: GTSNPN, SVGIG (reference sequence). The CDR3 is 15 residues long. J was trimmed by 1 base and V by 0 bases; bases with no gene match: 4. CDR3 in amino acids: CAWSVRGGFQETQYF. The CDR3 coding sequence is TGTGCCTGGAGTGTACGGGGGGGGTTCCAAGAGACCCAGTACTTC.

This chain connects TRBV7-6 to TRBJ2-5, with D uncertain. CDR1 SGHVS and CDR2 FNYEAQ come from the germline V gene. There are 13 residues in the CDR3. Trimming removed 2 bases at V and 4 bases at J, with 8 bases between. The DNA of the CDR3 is TGTGCCAGCAGCTTACGGCGTCGAGAGACCCAGTACTTC. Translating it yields CASSLRRRETQYF.

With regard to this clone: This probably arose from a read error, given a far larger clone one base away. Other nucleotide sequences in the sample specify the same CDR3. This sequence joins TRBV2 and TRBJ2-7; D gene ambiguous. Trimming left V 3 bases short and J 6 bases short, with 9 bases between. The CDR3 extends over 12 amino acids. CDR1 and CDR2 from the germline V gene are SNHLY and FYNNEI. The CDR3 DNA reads TGTGCCAGCAGTGATGTGGGAATCGAGCAGTACTTC. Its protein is CASSDVGIEQYF.

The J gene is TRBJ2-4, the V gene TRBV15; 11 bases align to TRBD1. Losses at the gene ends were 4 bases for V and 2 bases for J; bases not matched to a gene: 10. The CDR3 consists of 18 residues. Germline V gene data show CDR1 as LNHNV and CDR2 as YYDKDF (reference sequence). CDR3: CATSNPPGQGGSKNIQYF. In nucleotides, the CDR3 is TGTGCCACCAGCAATCCCCCGGGACAGGGGGGATCCAAAAACATTCAGTACTTC.

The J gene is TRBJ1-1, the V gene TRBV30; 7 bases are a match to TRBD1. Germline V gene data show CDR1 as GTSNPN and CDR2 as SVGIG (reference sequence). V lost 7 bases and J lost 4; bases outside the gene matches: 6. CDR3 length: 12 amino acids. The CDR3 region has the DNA TGTGCCTTCCGACAGGGATTCACTGAAGCTTTCTTT. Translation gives CAFRQGFTEAFF.

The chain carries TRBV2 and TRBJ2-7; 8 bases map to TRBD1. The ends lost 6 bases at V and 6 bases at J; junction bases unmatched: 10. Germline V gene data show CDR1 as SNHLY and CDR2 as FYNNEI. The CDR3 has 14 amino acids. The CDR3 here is CASSIRTGSFEQYF. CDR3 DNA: TGTGCCAGCAGCATTAGGACAGGGAGCTTCGAGCAGTACTTC.

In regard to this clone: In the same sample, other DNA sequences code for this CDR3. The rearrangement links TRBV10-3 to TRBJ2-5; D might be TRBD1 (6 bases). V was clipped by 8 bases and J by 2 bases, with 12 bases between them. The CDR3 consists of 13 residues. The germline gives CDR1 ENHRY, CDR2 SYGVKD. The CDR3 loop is CAISGGQQETQYF. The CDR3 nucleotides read TGTGCCATCTCTGGTGGACAGCAAGAGACCCAGTACTTC.

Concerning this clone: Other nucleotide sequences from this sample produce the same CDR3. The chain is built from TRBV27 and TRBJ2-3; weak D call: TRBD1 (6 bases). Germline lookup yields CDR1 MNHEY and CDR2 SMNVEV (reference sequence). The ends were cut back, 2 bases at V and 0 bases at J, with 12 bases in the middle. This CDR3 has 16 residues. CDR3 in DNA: TGTGCCAGCAGTTTACGAGGGGGTTCTAGCACAGATACGCAGTATTTT. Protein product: CASSLRGGSSTDTQYF.

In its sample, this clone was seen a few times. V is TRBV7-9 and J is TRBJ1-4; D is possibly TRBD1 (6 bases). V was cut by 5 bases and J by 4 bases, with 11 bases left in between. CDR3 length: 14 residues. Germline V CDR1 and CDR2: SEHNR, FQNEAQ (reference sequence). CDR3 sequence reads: CASSTQQGNEKLFF. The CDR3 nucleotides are TGTGCCAGCAGCACACAACAGGGTAATGAAAAACTGTTTTTT.

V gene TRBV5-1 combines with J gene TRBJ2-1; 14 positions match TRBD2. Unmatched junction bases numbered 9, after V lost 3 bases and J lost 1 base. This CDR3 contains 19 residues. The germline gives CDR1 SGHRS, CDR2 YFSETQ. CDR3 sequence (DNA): TGCGCCAGCAGCTGGCCGGGACTAGCGGGAGCCAGTTCCTACAATGAGCAGTTCTTC. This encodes CASSWPGLAGASSYNEQFF. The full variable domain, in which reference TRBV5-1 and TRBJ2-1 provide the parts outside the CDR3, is KAGVTQTPRYLIKTRGQQVTLSCSPISGHRSVSWYQQTPGQGLQFLFEYFSETQRNKGNFPGRFSGRQFSNSRSEMNVSTLELGDSALYLCASSWPGLAGASSYNEQFFGPGTRLTVL.

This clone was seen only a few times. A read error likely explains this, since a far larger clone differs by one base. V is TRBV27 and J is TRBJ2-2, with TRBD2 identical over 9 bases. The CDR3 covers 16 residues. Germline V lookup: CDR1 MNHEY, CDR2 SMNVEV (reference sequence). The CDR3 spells CASSTNSGRGNGELLF. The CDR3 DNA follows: TGTGCCAGCAGTACCAATAGCGGGAGAGGGAACGGGGAGCTGCTTTTT.

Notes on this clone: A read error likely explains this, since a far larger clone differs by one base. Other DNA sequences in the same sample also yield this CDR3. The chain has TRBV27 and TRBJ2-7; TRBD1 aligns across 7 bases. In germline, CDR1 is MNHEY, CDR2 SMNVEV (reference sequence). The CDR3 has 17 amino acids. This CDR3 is CASILSIRDRVAYEQYF. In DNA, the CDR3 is TGTGCCAGCATTTTAAGTATCCGTGACAGGGTTGCCTACGAGCAGTACTTC.

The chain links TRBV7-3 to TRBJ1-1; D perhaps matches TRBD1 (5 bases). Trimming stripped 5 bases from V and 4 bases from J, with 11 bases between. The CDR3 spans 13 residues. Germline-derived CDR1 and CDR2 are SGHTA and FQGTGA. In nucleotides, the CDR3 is TGTGCCAGCAGCCCTCCCGGGGGCACTGAAGCTTTCTTT. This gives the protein CASSPPGGTEAFF.

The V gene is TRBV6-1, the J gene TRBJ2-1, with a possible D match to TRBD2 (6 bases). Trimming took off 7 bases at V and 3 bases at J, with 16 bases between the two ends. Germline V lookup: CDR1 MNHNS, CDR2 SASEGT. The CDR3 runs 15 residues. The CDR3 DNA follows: TGTGCCAGCACCCCCCCGGGAGCGATCTACAATGAGCAGTTCTTC. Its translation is CASTPPGAIYNEQFF.

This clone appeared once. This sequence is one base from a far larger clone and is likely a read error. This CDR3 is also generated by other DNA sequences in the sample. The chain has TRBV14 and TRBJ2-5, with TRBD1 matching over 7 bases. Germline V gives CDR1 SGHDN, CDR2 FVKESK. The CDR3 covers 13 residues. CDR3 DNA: TGTGCCAGTAGCCAAGAGCAGGGGGTGACCCAGTACTTC. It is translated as CASSQEQGVTQYF.

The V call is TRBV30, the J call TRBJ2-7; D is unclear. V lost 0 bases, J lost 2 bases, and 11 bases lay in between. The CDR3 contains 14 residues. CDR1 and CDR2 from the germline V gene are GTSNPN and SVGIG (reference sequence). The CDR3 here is CAWSVTGFPYEQYF. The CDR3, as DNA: TGTGCCTGGAGTGTAACCGGGTTTCCCTACGAGCAGTACTTC.